This T cell receptor (beta chain) was profiled in a study of T cells in Graves' hyperthyroidism and ophthalmopathy. The overall study: Peripheral blood samples were taken at initial diagnosis, prior to any treatment.

V was cut by 3 bases and J by 8 bases, with 13 bases left in between. The CDR3 sequence is 13 residues long. Amplification targeted TCR beta CDR3 regions from RNA transcripts. Primed by the HTBI set, a first-round RT-PCR was run on the TCR CDR3. Via MiXCR, TCRdb re-called the multiplex PCR reads, giving one row per CDR3 protein. In the table there are around 600,000 distinct CDR3 sequences, 11% to 15% of which are singletons. A word on this clonotype: This CDR3 fails to terminate in the conserved phenylalanine or tryptophan, so it likely reflects a read error.

This chain links TRBV12-3 or TRBV12-4 with TRBJ1-2, with a possible D match to TRBD1 (5 bases). This TCR was sampled from a woman aged 18-29 years with Graves' ophthalmopathy. The sequenced material came from blood. CDR3 nucleotide sequence: TGTGCCAGCAGTTTCGGGCGAGGGGAGGGCTACACCCTC. Translation: CASSFGRGEGYTL.